One T cell receptor (beta chain) is described in this entry. CDR1 is SGHDT and CDR2 is YYEEEE in the germline V gene. With 0 bases removed from V and 8 bases from J, the gap between germline ends came to 3 bases. The CDR3 runs to 12 residues. Sequencing used immunoSEQ multiplex PCR; TCRdb keeps in-frame clones, though not all of them. This sample has 25,000 to 35,000 clones, with 65% to 85% found just once. The data belong to a study of sequential checkpoint blockade in melanoma. Study details: Each arm's sequence ended with maintenance nivolumab.

Treatment here: randomized to nivolumab then ipilimumab (arm A) or the reverse (arm B). Sorted cells were live CD3+CD8+, lacking CD19 and CD56, from PBMCs. This TCR came from a human donor with melanoma. The sample consisted of CD8+ T cells sorted from blood (inferred from file names), taken from a patient given nivolumab and ipilimumab in sequence. The chain combines TRBV5-6 with TRBJ1-6, with D unclear. This chain's CDR3 is CASSLAYSPLHF. CDR3 sequence (DNA): TGTGCCAGCAGCTTGGCATATTCACCCCTCCACTTT.